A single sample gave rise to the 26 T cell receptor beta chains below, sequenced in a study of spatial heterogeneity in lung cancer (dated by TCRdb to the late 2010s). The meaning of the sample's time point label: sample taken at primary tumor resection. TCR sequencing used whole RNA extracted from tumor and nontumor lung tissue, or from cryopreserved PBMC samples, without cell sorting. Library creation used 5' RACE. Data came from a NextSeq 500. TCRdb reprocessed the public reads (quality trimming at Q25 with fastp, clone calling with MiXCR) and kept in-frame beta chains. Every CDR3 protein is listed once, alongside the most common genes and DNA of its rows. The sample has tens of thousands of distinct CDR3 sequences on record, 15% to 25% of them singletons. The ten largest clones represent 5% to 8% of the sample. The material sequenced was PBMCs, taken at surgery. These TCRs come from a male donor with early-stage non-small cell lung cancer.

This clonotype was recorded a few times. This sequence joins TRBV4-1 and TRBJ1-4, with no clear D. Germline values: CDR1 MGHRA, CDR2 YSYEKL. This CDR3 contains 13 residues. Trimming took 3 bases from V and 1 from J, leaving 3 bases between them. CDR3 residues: CASSQGTNEKLFF. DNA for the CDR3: TGCGCCAGCAGCCAGGGAACTAATGAAAAACTGTTTTTT.

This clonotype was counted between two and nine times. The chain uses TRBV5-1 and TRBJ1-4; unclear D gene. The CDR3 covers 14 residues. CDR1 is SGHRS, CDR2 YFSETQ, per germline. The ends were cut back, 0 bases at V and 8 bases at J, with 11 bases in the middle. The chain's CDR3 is CASSLGGYGEKLFF. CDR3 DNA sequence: TGCGCCAGCAGCTTGGGAGGATACGGAGAAAAACTGTTTTTT. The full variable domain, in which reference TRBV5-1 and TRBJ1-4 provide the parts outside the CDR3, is KAGVTQTPRYLIKTRGQQVTLSCSPISGHRSVSWYQQTPGQGLQFLFEYFSETQRNKGNFPGRFSGRQFSNSRSEMNVSTLELGDSALYLCASSLGGYGEKLFFGSGTQLSVL.

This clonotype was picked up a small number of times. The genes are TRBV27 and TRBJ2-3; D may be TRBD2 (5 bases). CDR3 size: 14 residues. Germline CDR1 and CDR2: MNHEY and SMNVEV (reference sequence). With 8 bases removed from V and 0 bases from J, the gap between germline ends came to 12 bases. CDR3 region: CASLGLPSTDTQYF. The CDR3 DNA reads TGTGCCAGCCTCGGACTCCCAAGCACAGATACGCAGTATTTT.

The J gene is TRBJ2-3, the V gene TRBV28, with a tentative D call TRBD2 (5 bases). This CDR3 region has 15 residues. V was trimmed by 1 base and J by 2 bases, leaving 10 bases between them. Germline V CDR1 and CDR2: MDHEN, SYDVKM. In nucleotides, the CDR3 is TGTGCCAGCAGTTTATCGATGGACTCCACAGATACGCAGTATTTT. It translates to CASSLSMDSTDTQYF.

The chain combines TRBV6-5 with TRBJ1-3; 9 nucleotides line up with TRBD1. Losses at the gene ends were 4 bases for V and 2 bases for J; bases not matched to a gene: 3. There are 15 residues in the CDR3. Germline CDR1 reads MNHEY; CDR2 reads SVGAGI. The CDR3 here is CASSLDRGAGNTIYF. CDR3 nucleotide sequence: TGTGCCAGCAGTTTGGACAGGGGCGCTGGAAACACCATATATTTT.

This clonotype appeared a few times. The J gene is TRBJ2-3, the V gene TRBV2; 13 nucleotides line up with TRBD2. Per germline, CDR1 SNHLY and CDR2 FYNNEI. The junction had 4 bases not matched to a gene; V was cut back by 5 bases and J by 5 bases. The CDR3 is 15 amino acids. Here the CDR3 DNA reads TGTGCCAGCAGTAAACTAGCGGGAGGGGGAGATACGCAGTATTTT. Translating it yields CASSKLAGGGDTQYF.

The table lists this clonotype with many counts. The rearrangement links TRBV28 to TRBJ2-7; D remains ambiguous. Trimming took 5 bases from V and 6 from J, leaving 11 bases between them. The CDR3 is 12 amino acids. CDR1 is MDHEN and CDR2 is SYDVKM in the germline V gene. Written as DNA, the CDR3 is TGTGCCAGCAGTACACAATTAGGCGAGCAGTACTTC. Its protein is CASSTQLGEQYF.

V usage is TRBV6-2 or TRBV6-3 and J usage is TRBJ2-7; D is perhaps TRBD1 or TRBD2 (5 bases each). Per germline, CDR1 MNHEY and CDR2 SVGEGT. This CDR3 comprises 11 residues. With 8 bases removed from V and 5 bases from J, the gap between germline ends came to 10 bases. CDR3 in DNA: TGTGCCAGCGGGGACCGGGACGAGCAGTACTTC. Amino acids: CASGDRDEQYF.

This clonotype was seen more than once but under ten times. CDR3 sequence (DNA): TGTGCCAGCAGCCTCAGCGGGAGTCACTACGAGCAGTACTTC. Encoded protein: CASSLSGSHYEQYF. The rearrangement joins TRBV7-2 to TRBJ2-7; TRBD2 matches 8 bases. This CDR3 region has 14 residues. J gave up 3 bases and V 5 bases, and 6 bases lay outside the gene matches. Germline CDR1 SGHTA, CDR2 FQGNSA.

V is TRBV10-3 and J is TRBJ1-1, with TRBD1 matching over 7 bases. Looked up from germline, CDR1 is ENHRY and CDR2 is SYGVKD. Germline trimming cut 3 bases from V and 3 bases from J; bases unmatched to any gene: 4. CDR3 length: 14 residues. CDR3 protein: CAISDEGAYTEAFF. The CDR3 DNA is TGTGCCATCAGTGATGAGGGGGCGTACACTGAAGCTTTCTTT.

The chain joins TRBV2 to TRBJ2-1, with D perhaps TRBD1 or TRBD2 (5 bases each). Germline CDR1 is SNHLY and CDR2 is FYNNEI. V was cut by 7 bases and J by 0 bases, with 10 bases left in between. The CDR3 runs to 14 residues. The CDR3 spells CASTDGGSYNEQFF. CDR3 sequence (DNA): TGTGCCAGCACTGATGGGGGCTCCTACAATGAGCAGTTCTTC.

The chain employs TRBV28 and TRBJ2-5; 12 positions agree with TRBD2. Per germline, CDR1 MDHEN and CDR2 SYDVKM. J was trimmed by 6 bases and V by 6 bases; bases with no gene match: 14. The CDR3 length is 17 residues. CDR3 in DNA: TGTGCCAGCAGCAACTTGGGGCTAGCGGGAGGGTTAAAGACCCAGTACTTC. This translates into CASSNLGLAGGLKTQYF.

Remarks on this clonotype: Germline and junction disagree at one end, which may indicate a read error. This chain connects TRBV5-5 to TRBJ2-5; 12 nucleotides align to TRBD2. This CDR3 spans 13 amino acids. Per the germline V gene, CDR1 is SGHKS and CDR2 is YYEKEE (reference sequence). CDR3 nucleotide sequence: TGTGCCAGCAGCAGGTGGACTAGCGGGATAAGGAACTTC. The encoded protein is CASSRWTSGIRNF.

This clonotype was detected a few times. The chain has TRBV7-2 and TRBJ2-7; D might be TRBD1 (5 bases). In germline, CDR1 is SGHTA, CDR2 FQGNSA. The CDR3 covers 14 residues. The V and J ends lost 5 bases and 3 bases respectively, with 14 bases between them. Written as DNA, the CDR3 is TGTGCCAGCAGCCCTAGGTTCACAGGCTACGAGCAGTACTTC. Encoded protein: CASSPRFTGYEQYF.

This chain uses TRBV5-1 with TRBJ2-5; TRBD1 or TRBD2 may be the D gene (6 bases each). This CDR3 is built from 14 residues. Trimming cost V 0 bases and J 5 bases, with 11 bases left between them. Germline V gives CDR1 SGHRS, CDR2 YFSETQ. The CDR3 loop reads CASSLDGGGETQYF. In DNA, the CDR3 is TGCGCCAGCAGCTTGGACGGGGGCGGGGAGACCCAGTACTTC.

The CDR3: CASSTRMLGTEAFF. The DNA for the CDR3 is TGTGCCAGCAGCACCAGGATGTTGGGCACTGAAGCTTTCTTT. This chain uses TRBV7-2 with TRBJ1-1; no clear D. Trimming stripped 5 bases from V and 4 bases from J, with 14 bases between. CDR3 length: 14 amino acids. The germline CDR1 and CDR2 sequences are SGHTA and FQGNSA.

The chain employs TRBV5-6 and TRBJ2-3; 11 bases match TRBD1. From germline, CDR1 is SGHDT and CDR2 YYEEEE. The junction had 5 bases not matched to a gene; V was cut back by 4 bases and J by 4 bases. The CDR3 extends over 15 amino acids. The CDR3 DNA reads TGTGCCAGCAGCCTCCGGACAGGGGGCGCAGATACGCAGTATTTT. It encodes CASSLRTGGADTQYF. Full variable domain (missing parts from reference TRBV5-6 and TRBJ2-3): DAGVTQSPTHLIKTRGQQVTLRCSPKSGHDTVSWYQQALGQGPQFIFQYYEEEERQRGNFPDRFSGHQFPNYSSELNVNALLLGDSALYLCASSLRTGGADTQYFGPGTRLTVL.

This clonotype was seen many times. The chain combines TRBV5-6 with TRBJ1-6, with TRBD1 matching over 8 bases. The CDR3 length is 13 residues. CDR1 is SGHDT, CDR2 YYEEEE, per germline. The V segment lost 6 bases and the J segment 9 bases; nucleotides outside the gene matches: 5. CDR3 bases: TGTGCCAGCAACGGACAGGGAGCTTCACCCCTCCACTTT. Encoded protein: CASNGQGASPLHF. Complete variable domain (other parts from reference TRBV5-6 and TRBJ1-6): DAGVTQSPTHLIKTRGQQVTLRCSPKSGHDTVSWYQQALGQGPQFIFQYYEEEERQRGNFPDRFSGHQFPNYSSELNVNALLLGDSALYLCASNGQGASPLHFGNGTRLTVT.

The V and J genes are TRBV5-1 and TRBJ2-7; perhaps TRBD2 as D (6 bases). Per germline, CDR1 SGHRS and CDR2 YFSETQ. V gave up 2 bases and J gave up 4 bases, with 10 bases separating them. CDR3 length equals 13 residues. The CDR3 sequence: CASSLEGRYEQYF. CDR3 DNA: TGCGCCAGCAGCTTAGAGGGGAGGTACGAGCAGTACTTC.

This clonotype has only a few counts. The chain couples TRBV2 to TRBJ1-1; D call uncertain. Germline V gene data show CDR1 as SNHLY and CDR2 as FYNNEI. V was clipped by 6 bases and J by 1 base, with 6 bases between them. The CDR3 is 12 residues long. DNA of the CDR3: TGTGCCAGCAGAAACAGGAACACTGAAGCTTTCTTT. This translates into CASRNRNTEAFF. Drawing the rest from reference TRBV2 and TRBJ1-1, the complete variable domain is EPEVTQTPSHQVTQMGQEVILRCVPISNHLYFYWYRQILGQKVEFLVSFYNNEISEKSEIFDDQFSVERPDGSNFTLKIRSTKLEDSAMYFCASRNRNTEAFFGQGTRLTVV.

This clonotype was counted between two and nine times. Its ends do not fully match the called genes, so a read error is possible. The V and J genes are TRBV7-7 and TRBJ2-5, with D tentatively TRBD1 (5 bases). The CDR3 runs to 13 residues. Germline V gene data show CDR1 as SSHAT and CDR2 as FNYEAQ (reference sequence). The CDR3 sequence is CASSLDSQETQYF. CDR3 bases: TGTGCTAGCAGTCTCGACAGCCAAGAGACCCAGTACTTC.

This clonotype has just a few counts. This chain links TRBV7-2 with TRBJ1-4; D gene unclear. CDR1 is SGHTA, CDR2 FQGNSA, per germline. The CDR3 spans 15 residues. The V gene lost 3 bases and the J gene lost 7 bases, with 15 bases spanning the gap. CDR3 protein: CASSLREPSSEKLFF. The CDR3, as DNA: TGTGCCAGCAGCTTGAGGGAACCGAGCAGTGAAAAACTGTTTTTT.

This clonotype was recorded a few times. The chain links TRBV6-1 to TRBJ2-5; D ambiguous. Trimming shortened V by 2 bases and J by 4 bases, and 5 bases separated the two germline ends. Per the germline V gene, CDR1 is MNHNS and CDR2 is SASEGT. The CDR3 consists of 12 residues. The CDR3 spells CASSENRETQYF. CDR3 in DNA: TGTGCCAGCAGTGAAAATCGAGAGACCCAGTACTTC.

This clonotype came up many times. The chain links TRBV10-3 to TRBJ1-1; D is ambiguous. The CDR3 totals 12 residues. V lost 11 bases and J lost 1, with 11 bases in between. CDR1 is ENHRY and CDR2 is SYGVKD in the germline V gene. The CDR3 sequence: CAYGRGNTEAFF. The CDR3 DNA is TGTGCCTATGGTCGGGGGAACACTGAAGCTTTCTTT.

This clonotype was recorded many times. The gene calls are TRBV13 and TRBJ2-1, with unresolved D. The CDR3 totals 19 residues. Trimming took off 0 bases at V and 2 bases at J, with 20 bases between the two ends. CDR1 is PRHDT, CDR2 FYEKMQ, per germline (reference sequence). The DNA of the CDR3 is TGTGCCAGCAGCTTAGGCGGTAGCAGACCCCCGGGCACCTACAATGAGCAGTTCTTC. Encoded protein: CASSLGGSRPPGTYNEQFF.

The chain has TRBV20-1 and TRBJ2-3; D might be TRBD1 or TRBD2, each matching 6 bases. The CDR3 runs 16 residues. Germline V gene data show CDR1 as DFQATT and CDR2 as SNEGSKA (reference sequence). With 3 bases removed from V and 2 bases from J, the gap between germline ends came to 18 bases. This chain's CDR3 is CSASPLAGEYTDTQYF. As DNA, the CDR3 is TGCAGTGCTAGCCCACTAGCAGGGGAGTACACAGATACGCAGTATTTT.